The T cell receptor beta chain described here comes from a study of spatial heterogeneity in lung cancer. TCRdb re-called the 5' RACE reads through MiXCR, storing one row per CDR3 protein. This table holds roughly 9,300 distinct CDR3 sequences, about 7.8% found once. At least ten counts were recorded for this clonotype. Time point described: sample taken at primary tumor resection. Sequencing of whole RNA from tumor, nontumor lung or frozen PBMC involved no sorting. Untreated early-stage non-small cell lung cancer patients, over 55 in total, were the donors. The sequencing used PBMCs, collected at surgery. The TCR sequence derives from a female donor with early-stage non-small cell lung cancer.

The CDR3 DNA is TGTGCCAGCAGCTTCCTAGACACTGAAGCTTTCTTT. It codes for CASSFLDTEAFF. This chain links TRBV7-2 with TRBJ1-1; D not resolved. In germline, CDR1 is SGHTA, CDR2 FQGNSA. Trimming pared 3 bases from V and 3 bases from J, leaving 5 bases between. There are 12 residues in the CDR3. Supplemented by reference TRBV7-2 and TRBJ1-1, the full variable domain reads GAGVSQSPSNKVTEKGKDVELRCDPISGHTALYWYRQSLGQGLEFLIYFQGNSAPDKSGLPSDRFSAERTGGSVSTLTIQRTQQEDSAVYLCASSFLDTEAFFGQGTRLTVV.